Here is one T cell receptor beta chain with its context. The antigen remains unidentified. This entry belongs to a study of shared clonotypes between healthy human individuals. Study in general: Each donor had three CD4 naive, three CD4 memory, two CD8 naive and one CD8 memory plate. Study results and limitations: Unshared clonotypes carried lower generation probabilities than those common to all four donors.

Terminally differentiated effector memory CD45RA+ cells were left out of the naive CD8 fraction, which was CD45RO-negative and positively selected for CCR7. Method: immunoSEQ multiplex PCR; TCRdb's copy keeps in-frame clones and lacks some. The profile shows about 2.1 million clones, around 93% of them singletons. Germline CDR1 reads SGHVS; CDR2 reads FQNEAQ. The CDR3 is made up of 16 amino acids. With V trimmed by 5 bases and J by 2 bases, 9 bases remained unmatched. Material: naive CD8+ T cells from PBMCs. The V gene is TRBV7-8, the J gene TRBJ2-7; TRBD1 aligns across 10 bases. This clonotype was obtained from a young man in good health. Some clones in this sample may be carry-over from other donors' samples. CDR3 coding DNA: TGTGCCAGCAGCGCAGCCCCAGGGACAGGGGCCTACGAGCAGTACTTC. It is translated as CASSAAPGTGAYEQYF.